The entry that follows covers one T cell receptor beta chain sequence. This entry is derived from a study of blood T cell repertoires in COVID-19. The assay was immunoSEQ multiplex PCR, and TCRdb's table has in-frame clones only and misses some. The table includes 200,000 to 300,000 clones, around nine tenths detected once. Per the germline V gene, CDR1 is SGHKS and CDR2 is YYEKEE (reference sequence). Trimming cost V 0 bases and J 8 bases, with 17 bases left between them. The CDR3 sequence is 15 residues long. The TCR comes from an elderly man with acute or convalescent COVID-19. The sample consisted of peripheral blood. The chain carries TRBV5-5 and TRBJ1-2; D uncertain. CDR3 bases: TGTGCCAGCAGCTTGGTAGCCCTTGGTTTTGGAGGCTACACCTTC. Residues: CASSLVALGFGGYTF. Complete variable domain (other parts from reference TRBV5-5 and TRBJ1-2): DAGVTQSPTHLIKTRGQQVTLRCSPISGHKSVSWYQQVLGQGPQFIFQYYEKEERGRGNFPDRFSARQFPNYSSELNVNALLLGDSALYLCASSLVALGFGGYTFGSGTRLTVV.